The T cell receptor (beta chain) described here comes from a study of T cells in Graves' hyperthyroidism and ophthalmopathy. Across the whole study: Peripheral blood collection took place at initial diagnosis, before any treatment.

TCR beta CDR3 regions were amplified from RNA transcripts. An initial round of RT-PCR targeting the TCR CDR3 relied on the HTBI primer set. TCRdb analysed the multiplex PCR reads with MiXCR anew, one entry per CDR3 protein. Of over 700,000 distinct CDR3 sequences in the sample, over 35% were seen once. Among the patients, aged 18 to 65, hyperthyroidism was newly diagnosed and had lasted under 2 months. V lost 5 bases to trimming and J lost 0 bases, with 14 bases between them. This CDR3 is built from 15 residues. From germline, CDR1 is LNHDA and CDR2 SQIVND (reference sequence). The rearrangement uses TRBV19 and TRBJ2-7; the D is unclear. The sample was blood. The sequence was obtained from a woman in her thirties or forties with Graves' hyperthyroidism. The CDR3 loop reads CASSRTPASSYEQYF. The CDR3 DNA sequence: TGTGCCAGTAGTCGAACCCCTGCCAGCTCCTACGAGCAGTACTTC. Together with reference TRBV19 and TRBJ2-7, the CDR3 gives the full variable domain: DGGITQSPKYLFRKEGQNVTLSCEQNLNHDAMYWYRQDPGQGLRLIYYSQIVNDFQKGDIAEGYSVSREKKESFPLTVTSAQKNPTAFYLCASSRTPASSYEQYFGPGTRLTVT.